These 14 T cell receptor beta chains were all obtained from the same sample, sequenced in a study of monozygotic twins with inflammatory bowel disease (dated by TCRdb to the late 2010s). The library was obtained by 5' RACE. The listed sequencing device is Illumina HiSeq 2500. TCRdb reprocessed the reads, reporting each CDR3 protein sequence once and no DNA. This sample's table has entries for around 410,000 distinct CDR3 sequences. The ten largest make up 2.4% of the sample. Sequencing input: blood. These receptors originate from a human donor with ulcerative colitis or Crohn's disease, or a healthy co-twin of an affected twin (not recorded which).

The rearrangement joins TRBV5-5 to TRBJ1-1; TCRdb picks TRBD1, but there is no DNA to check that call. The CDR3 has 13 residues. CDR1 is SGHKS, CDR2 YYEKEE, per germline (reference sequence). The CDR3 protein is CASSLADRGEAFF.

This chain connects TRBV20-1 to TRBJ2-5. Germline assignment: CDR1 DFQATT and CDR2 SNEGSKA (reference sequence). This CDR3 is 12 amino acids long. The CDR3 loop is CSAILIQETQYF.

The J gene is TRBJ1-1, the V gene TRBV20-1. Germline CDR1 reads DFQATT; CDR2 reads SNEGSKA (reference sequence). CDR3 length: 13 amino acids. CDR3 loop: CSARDLGRPEAFF.

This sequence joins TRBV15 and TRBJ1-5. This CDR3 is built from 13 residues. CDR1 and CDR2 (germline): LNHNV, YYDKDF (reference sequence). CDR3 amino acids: CATRGDLDQPQHF.

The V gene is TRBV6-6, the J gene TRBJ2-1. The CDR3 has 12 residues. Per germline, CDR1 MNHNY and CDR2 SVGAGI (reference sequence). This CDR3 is CASSNDKNEQFF.

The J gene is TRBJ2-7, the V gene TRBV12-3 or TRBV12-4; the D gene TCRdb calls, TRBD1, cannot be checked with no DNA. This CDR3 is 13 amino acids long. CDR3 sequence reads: CASWTGPTYEQYF.

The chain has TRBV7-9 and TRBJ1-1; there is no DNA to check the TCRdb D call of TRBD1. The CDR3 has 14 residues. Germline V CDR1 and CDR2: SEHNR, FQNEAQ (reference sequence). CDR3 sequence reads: CASSPYTGDTEAFF.

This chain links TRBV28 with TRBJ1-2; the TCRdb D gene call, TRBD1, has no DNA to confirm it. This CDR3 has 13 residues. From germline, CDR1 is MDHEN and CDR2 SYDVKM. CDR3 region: CASSLLGALGYTF.

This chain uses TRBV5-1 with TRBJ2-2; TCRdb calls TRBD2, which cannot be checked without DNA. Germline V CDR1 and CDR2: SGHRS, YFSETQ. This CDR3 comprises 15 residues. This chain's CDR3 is CASSLVSSGREELFF.

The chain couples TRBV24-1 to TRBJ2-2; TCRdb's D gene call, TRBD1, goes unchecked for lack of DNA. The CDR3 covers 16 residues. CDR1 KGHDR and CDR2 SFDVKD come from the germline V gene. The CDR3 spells CATSGVGDTTRRELFF.

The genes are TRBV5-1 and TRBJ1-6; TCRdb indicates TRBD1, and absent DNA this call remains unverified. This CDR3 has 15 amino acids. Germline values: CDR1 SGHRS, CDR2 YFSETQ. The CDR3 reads CASSPGTGDNSPLHF.

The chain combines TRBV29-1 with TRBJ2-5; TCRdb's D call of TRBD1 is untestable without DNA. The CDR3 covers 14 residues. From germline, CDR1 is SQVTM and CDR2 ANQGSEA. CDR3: CSVEDRGQTETQYF.

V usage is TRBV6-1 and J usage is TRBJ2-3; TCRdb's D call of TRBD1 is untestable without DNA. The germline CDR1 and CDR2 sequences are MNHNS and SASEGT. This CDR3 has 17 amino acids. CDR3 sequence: CASSRGPSGGLKDTQYF.

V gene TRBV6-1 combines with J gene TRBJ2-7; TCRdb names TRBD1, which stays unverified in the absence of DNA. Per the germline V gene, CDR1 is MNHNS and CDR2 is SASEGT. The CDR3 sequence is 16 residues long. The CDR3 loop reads CASRPPPGQGFYEQYF.